The 24 T cell receptor beta chains presented below share a single source sample, sequenced in a study of blood T cell repertoires in COVID-19. The method was immunoSEQ multiplex PCR; TCRdb's version includes in-frame clones alone and lacks a portion of them. The table includes around 200,000 clones, 75% to 90% detected once. The sequencing input was PBMCs or T cells enriched from blood (not recorded which). The receptors derive from a woman between 25 and 40 years old who had been exposed to COVID-19.

The V and J genes are TRBV19 and TRBJ1-3; D unclear. The V and J ends lost 4 bases and 4 bases respectively, with 5 bases between them. The CDR3 covers 12 residues. Germline lookup yields CDR1 LNHDA and CDR2 SQIVND (reference sequence). CDR3 protein: CASSTQGNTIYF. The CDR3 region has the DNA TGTGCCAGTAGTACACAGGGAAACACCATATATTTT.

The genes are TRBV7-2 and TRBJ2-6; 11 bases match TRBD2. V shed 4 bases and J 0 bases; nucleotides not matched to a gene: 5. Per germline, CDR1 SGHTA and CDR2 FQGNSA. This CDR3 has 18 residues. The CDR3 coding sequence is TGTGCCAGCAGCTCCGTAGCGGGGGGGTACTCTGGGGCCAACGTCCTGACTTTC. Protein: CASSSVAGGYSGANVLTF.

The J gene is TRBJ2-1, the V gene TRBV29-1; 12 nucleotides line up with TRBD2. CDR1 and CDR2 (germline): SQVTM, ANQGSEA. V gave up 7 bases and J gave up 7 bases; unmatched junction bases: 8. This CDR3 contains 14 residues. For the CDR3, the DNA is TGCAGCGCCGATACTAGCGGGGGGTCGAATGAGCAGTTCTTC. It translates to CSADTSGGSNEQFF.

This chain links TRBV19 with TRBJ1-5, with 7 bases that match TRBD1. The CDR3 totals 15 residues. V was clipped by 8 bases and J by 1 base; unmatched bases: 8. Germline CDR1 LNHDA, CDR2 SQIVND (reference sequence). CDR3 sequence (DNA): TGTGCCAGTCGCCCCGGGACAGTAAGCAATCAGCCCCAGCATTTT. Protein: CASRPGTVSNQPQHF.

The chain uses TRBV9 and TRBJ1-6, with unresolved D. V shed 2 bases and J shed 5 bases, with 14 bases lying between them. Germline values: CDR1 SGDLS, CDR2 YYNGEE. The CDR3 loop spans 16 amino acids. In DNA form, the CDR3 reads TGTGCCAGCAGCGTTGGTCAAAGCCCGGATAATTCACCCCTCCACTTT. Translation gives CASSVGQSPDNSPLHF.

The rearrangement links TRBV12-3 or TRBV12-4 to TRBJ1-2, with D tentatively TRBD1 (6 bases). The length of the CDR3 is 13 residues. Trimming took off 6 bases at V and 0 bases at J, with 8 bases between the two ends. The CDR3, as DNA: TGTGCCAGCAGCCGACAGGCTAACTATGGCTACACCTTC. It encodes CASSRQANYGYTF.

CDR3 loop: CASRGGSRYEQYF. The DNA for the CDR3 is TGTGCCAGCAGGGGTGGTAGCCGCTACGAGCAGTACTTC. V is TRBV6-5 and J is TRBJ2-7; D is unclear. V lost 6 bases to trimming and J lost 3 bases, with 12 bases between them. There are 13 residues in the CDR3. CDR1 is MNHEY and CDR2 is SVGAGI in the germline V gene.

This clone came up once. The chain has TRBV7-9 and TRBJ2-5; the D is unclear. Germline CDR1 and CDR2: SEHNR and FQNEAQ (reference sequence). This CDR3 region has 12 residues. Trimming left V 0 bases short and J 5 bases short, with 4 bases between. Here the CDR3 reads CASSLARETQYF. The CDR3 DNA is TGTGCCAGCAGCTTAGCTCGGGAGACCCAGTACTTC.

The CDR3 protein is CASSQGADGKLFF. For the CDR3, the DNA is TGTGCCAGCAGCCAAGGGGCAGATGGAAAACTGTTTTTT. This sequence joins TRBV3-1 (or the pseudogene TRBV3-2) and TRBJ1-4; no clear D gene. The germline CDR1 and CDR2 sequences are LGHDT and YNNKEL (reference sequence). Trimming pared 1 base from V and 10 bases from J, leaving 10 bases between. The CDR3 is 13 amino acids.

The rearrangement links TRBV2 to TRBJ2-7; TRBD1 aligns across 8 bases. CDR1 is SNHLY and CDR2 is FYNNEI in the germline V gene. After removal of 4 bases from V and 1 base from J, the junction contained 6 bases not matched to a gene. The CDR3 loop spans 15 amino acids. In DNA, the CDR3 is TGTGCCAGCAGTGCTGGGACAGGAATTTCCTACGAGCAGTACTTC. It is translated as CASSAGTGISYEQYF.

The gene calls are TRBV11-3 and TRBJ2-1; TRBD2 agrees at 16 bases. Germline CDR1 SGHNT, CDR2 YENEEA. CDR3 length: 17 amino acids. Germline trimming cut 5 bases from V and 7 bases from J; bases unmatched to any gene: 8. CDR3 nucleotide sequence: TGTGCCAGCAGCCTCGGGACTAGCGGGGGGGCCCGGAATGAGCAGTTCTTC. It encodes CASSLGTSGGARNEQFF.

This chain connects TRBV5-8 to TRBJ2-3, with TRBD2 identical over 7 bases. CDR3 length equals 16 residues. V was pared by 0 bases and J by 0 bases, with 4 bases of the junction left unmatched. CDR1 is SGHTS, CDR2 YDEGEE, per germline. The CDR3 protein is CASSLVGAGSTDTQYF. The CDR3 DNA sequence: TGTGCCAGCAGCTTGGTGGGAGCGGGAAGCACAGATACGCAGTATTTT.

V and J are TRBV4-2 and TRBJ2-3, with a tentative D call TRBD1 (6 bases). This CDR3 is built from 15 residues. In germline, CDR1 is LGHNA, CDR2 YNFKEQ. V dropped 4 bases and J dropped 4 bases, with 15 bases sitting between them. The CDR3 DNA follows: TGTGCCAGCAGCCTCAGCTCAGGGGACGCAGATACGCAGTATTTT. Translated: CASSLSSGDADTQYF.

The V call is TRBV11-3, the J call TRBJ2-7, with 9 bases identical to TRBD1. V trimming: 4 bases; J trimming: 5 bases; junction bases outside the gene matches: 9. Germline CDR1 is SGHNT and CDR2 is YENEEA. This CDR3 has 15 amino acids. Written as DNA, the CDR3 is TGTGCCAGCAGCTCCTACGGGACAGGGCCGGACGAGCAGTACTTC. Translating gives CASSSYGTGPDEQYF.

This clone has more than one count but fewer than ten. V gene TRBV9 combines with J gene TRBJ2-1, with 9 bases that match TRBD2. The germline CDR1 and CDR2 sequences are SGDLS and YYNGEE. CDR3 length: 17 residues. J was trimmed by 3 bases and V by 0 bases; bases with no gene match: 7. The CDR3 loop is CASSVALAGFDYNEQFF. The CDR3 DNA reads TGTGCCAGCAGCGTAGCGCTAGCGGGGTTCGACTACAATGAGCAGTTCTTC.

This clone was counted a few times. The chain has TRBV30 and TRBJ1-6; D uncertain. The CDR3 is made up of 14 amino acids. Germline V gives CDR1 GTSNPN, CDR2 SVGIG (reference sequence). V lost 1 base to trimming and J lost 6 bases, with 10 bases between them. The CDR3 coding sequence is TGTGCCTGGAGTGCCCGGGTTATTAATTCACCCCTCCACTTT. Its translation: CAWSARVINSPLHF.

This clone was seen only once. This chain joins TRBV7-8 and TRBJ2-5; D not certain. Germline V gives CDR1 SGHVS, CDR2 FQNEAQ. This CDR3 is 16 amino acids long. The V end lost 5 bases, the J end lost 2 bases, and 18 bases lay between the germline ends. The CDR3 DNA is TGTGCCAGCAGCCTACATGTTAGACACCTACAAGAGACCCAGTACTTC. This sequence encodes CASSLHVRHLQETQYF.

The chain carries TRBV4-2 and TRBJ1-2; no clear D. Trimming cost V 1 base and J 4 bases, with 7 bases left between them. The CDR3 runs 13 residues. Germline CDR1 reads LGHNA; CDR2 reads YNFKEQ. CDR3 amino acids: CASSQVGSYGYTF. CDR3 nucleotides: TGTGCCAGCAGCCAAGTGGGCAGCTATGGCTACACCTTC.

The rearrangement links TRBV11-2 to TRBJ1-2, with no clear D. V was trimmed by 3 bases and J by 5 bases, leaving 7 bases between them. The CDR3 is 12 amino acids. The germline V gene encodes CDR1 SGHAT and CDR2 FQNNGV. CDR3 sequence (DNA): TGTGCCAGCAGCTTTGGGCCTTATGGCTACACCTTC. This gives the protein CASSFGPYGYTF.

V is TRBV5-6 and J is TRBJ2-7; weak D call: TRBD2 (5 bases). V was trimmed by 0 bases and J by 6 bases, leaving 19 bases between them. This CDR3 is 16 amino acids long. Germline V CDR1 and CDR2: SGHDT, YYEEEE. The CDR3 reads CASSLANTQDWAEQYF. The DNA for the CDR3 is TGTGCCAGCAGCTTGGCTAATACCCAGGACTGGGCCGAGCAGTACTTC.

A word on this clone: The junction departs from germline at one end; a sequencing error may be responsible. The rearrangement joins TRBV5-1 to TRBJ2-7; D unresolved. The germline CDR1 and CDR2 sequences are SGHRS and YFSETQ. The CDR3 contains 11 residues. The CDR3 region is CASSLLLTPNF. The CDR3 DNA is TGCGCCAGCAGCTTGTTGCTAACCCCCAACTTC.

The chain recombines TRBV6-5 with TRBJ2-7, with 7 positions matching TRBD1. Germline V gene lookup returns CDR1 MNHEY and CDR2 SVGAGI. The length of the CDR3 is 15 residues. V gave up 0 bases and J gave up 2 bases; unmatched junction bases: 4. DNA of the CDR3: TGTGCCAGCAGTTACTCCCGGGACAGTCCCTACGAGCAGTACTTC. The encoded protein is CASSYSRDSPYEQYF.

The gene calls are TRBV7-9 and TRBJ1-2; 10 positions agree with TRBD1. The germline V gene has CDR1 SEHNR and CDR2 FQNEAQ (reference sequence). V trimming: 3 bases; J trimming: 3 bases; junction bases outside the gene matches: 1. The CDR3 totals 14 residues. The CDR3 here is CASSFGTGDYGYTF. CDR3 coding DNA: TGTGCCAGCAGCTTCGGGACAGGGGACTATGGCTACACCTTC.

This chain joins TRBV7-2 and TRBJ2-5; 11 positions agree with TRBD2. Trimming cost V 4 bases and J 5 bases; bases outside gene matches: 6. The CDR3 contains 15 residues. The germline V gene has CDR1 SGHTA and CDR2 FQGNSA. CDR3 amino acids: CASSSRLAGIETQYF. CDR3 nucleotides: TGTGCCAGCAGCTCACGACTAGCGGGGATTGAGACCCAGTACTTC.